This T cell receptor (beta chain) comes out of a study of T-cell memory formation after mild COVID-19 listed by TCRdb under 2021. Turning to the overall study: Most TCR sequence clusters were specific to one of the two donors. T-cell clones expanding and contracting after mild COVID-19 in two donors were tracked by longitudinal TCRalpha and TCRbeta repertoire sequencing. Two young, previously healthy adult volunteers made up the cohort, one male and one female. Paper-wide results and their limitations: Only a couple of mild cases were covered by the study, and larger cohorts that include severe cases with pre-infection samples were considered necessary. Contracting CD4+ clones were located mainly in the CM and EM memory subsets, whereas CD8+ clones were found to be enriched in EMRA. SARS-CoV-2 specificity of the second-wave clones peaking on day 37 was not confirmed. Balanced CD4/CD8 phenotypes were observed for clones contracting from day 15 to 85, whereas a bias towards CD4+ was observed for a second wave of clones expanding from day 15 to 37. Some responding clones were found in pre-infection memory, which suggests that pre-existing cross-reactive memory T cells took part in the SARS-CoV-2 response.

Regarding this clonotype: Its antigen remains undetermined. Base qualities were left out, and no much larger clone turns up one base away.

The reads were generated on an Illumina NovaSeq 6000. TCRalpha and TCRbeta cDNA libraries were built by 5'RACE with constant-segment primers, adding sample barcodes and unique molecular identifiers. Trizol reagent was used to extract RNA from every sample. Library amplification was performed in two PCR steps, and a second sample barcode and Illumina TruSeq adapters were introduced in the second step. Sequencing of libraries was performed on an Illumina NovaSeq with 2 x 150 bp paired-end reads. In the original analysis: The reads were demultiplexed and collapsed into UMI-guided consensus sequences using migec v1.2.7. With mixcr v2.1.11, UMI consensuses were aligned to TRA and TRB V and J templates and assembled into clonotypes. Clonotypes were classified as expanded or contracted when called significant by both edgeR and NoisET, with noise models trained on biological replicates. For edgeR calls, the cutoffs were a false discovery rate-adjusted p below 0.01 and a log2 fold-change threshold of 1. As an exploratory analysis of dynamics, max-normalized trajectories of the 1000 most abundant clonotypes were examined by PCA with hierarchical clustering. Separately sequenced CD4+ and CD8+ repertoires were used to assign the CD4 or CD8 phenotype of responding clones. TCRdb reworked the public reads: Q25 trimming with fastp, MiXCR clone assembly, productive beta chains retained. Duplicate CDR3 protein sequences are folded into a single record with the most common DNA and genes. The V and J calls follow TCRdb's processing rather than the paper's. The sample table lists roughly 370,000 distinct CDR3 sequences, roughly 15% of them with a count of one. 20% to 25% of the sample belongs to the ten largest clones.

V is pruned by 6 bases and J by 2 bases, leaving 6 bases of the junction without a gene match. Reading from cysteine to phenylalanine, the CDR3 counts 16 amino acids. Kept here is only the CDR3 DNA, which spans 48 bases and is read in frame from base 1. From a lookup of the germline V gene (reference sequence), CDR1 and CDR2 are MNHNY and SVGAGI. Ficoll-Paque density gradient centrifugation was used to isolate PBMCs. The sequenced material came from PBMCs or a T cell subset sorted from them (not recorded which). The sequence was obtained from a man aged 18 to 29 who had mild COVID-19 (a few samples of this study predate the infection). The sample titles of this study are shuffled in the database, so cell type and time point are left out; the donor was told from shared clones. Rearrangement joined TRBV6-6 to TRBJ2-2, and TRBD2 aligns with 10 junction nucleotides. The nucleotide sequence reads TGTGCCAGCAGCGAAGCGGGGGGGCCCAACACCGGGGAGCTGTTTTTT. Protein translation: CASSEAGGPNTGELFF.